The rows below give T cell receptor beta chains drawn from one sample of a study of CD8 T cells in Susac syndrome. TCRdb used MiXCR to reprocess the immunoSEQ multiplex PCR reads, holding one entry per CDR3 protein. The table includes around 26,000 distinct CDR3 sequences, 85% to 95% detected once. Material for sequencing was CD8+ T cells from PBMCs. The receptor source for this set is a human donor in good health. Each CDR3 is given with its conserved first and last residue. A D gene is named only where the DNA matches it firmly. The size entry is marked missing in some rows and otherwise reads once, few, many or a size class.

V gene	clone size	J gene	CDR3 length	D gene	CDR3 DNA	CDR3 protein
TRBV12-5	NA	TRBJ1-1	13	NA	TGTGCTAGTGGTTTGAGAAGTAGCACTGAAGCTTTCTTT	CASGLRSSTEAFF
TRBV7-9	NA	TRBJ1-2	13	NA	TGTGCCAGCAGCTTAGTCTCGCGGGATGGCTACACCTTC	CASSLVSRDGYTF
TRBV6-1	NA	TRBJ1-2	13	NA	TGTGCCAGCAGCTGGGAGGGAACCTATGGCTACACCTTC	CASSWEGTYGYTF
TRBV7-8	NA	TRBJ2-5	14	NA	TGTGCCAGCAGACCCGACTATGGGCTTGAGACCCAGTACTTC	CASRPDYGLETQYF
TRBV7-9	NA	TRBJ2-3	11	NA	TGTGCCAGCAGCTTACAAGATACGCAGTATTTT	CASSLQDTQYF
TRBV3-1	NA	TRBJ2-2	15	NA	TGTGCCAGCAGCCTAAGAGACTGGGGCACCGGGGAGCTGTTTTTT	CASSLRDWGTGELFF
TRBV5-5	NA	TRBJ2-7	16	NA	TGTGCCAGCAGCTCCCCCTCAGCAGGGTTTTCCTACGAGCAGTACTTC	CASSSPSAGFSYEQYF
TRBV7-9	once	TRBJ2-7	12	NA	TGTGCCAGTGTACAGGGATCCTACGAGCAGTACTTC	CASVQGSYEQYF
TRBV7-2	once	TRBJ2-7	16	TRBD1	TGTGCCAGCAGACGCGGACAGGGGCTACCCTTAAACGAGCAGTACTTC	CASRRGQGLPLNEQYF
TRBV20-1	NA	TRBJ2-1	14	TRBD2	TGCAGTGCTAGTACCGCGGGGGGGCCCCATGAGCAGTTCTTC	CSASTAGGPHEQFF
TRBV12-3/TRBV12-4	NA	TRBJ2-5	11	NA	TGTGCCAGCAGTCCGGCGGAGACCCAGTACTTC	CASSPAETQYF
TRBV19	once	TRBJ1-2	16	NA	TGTGCCAGTAGTATAGCCCACAGGAGGGACCTCTATGGCTACACCTTC	CASSIAHRRDLYGYTF
TRBV10-3	once	TRBJ2-1	13	TRBD1	TGTGCCATGGGGACAGGCGTTTACAATGAGCAGTTCTTC	CAMGTGVYNEQFF
TRBV7-7	NA	TRBJ2-1	15	TRBD1	TGTGCTAGCAGCTTAGAGGCAGGGGGCCTGAATGAGCAGTTCTTC	CASSLEAGGLNEQFF
TRBV7-9	NA	TRBJ2-7	17	NA	TGTGCCAGCAGCTTAAAATTGGGGCAGGAGAGCTCCTACGAGCAGTACTTC	CASSLKLGQESSYEQYF
TRBV12-2	NA	TRBJ2-1	20	NA	TGTGCAAGTCGCTTAGGGCCCGGAAGCGGGGGTTATAGCTCCTACAATGAGCAGTTCTTC	CASRLGPGSGGYSSYNEQFF
TRBV5-5	NA	TRBJ1-5	16	NA	TGTGCCAGCAGCCCCGGGCTTGCCGCGAACGATGAGCCCCAGCATTTT	CASSPGLAANDEPQHF
TRBV10-2	NA	TRBJ2-3	17	TRBD2	TGCGCCAGCAGAGGTCGGACTAGCGGGGGAAGCACAGATACGCAGTATTTT	CASRGRTSGGSTDTQYF
TRBV4-3	NA	TRBJ1-2	15	NA	TGCGCCAGCAGCCAAGAGGGGGAGTTCCACTATGGCTACACCTTC	CASSQEGEFHYGYTF
TRBV12-3/TRBV12-4	NA	TRBJ2-5	12	NA	TGCTCTTCGGCCAGGGGTATTGAGACCCAGTACTTC	CSSARGIETQYF
TRBV28	NA	TRBJ2-1	14	NA	TGTGCCAGCAGTTTATCCCGAGGGCGAAATGAGCAGTTCTTC	CASSLSRGRNEQFF
TRBV9	NA	TRBJ2-7	14	NA	TGTGCCAGCAGCGTAGGGGCAGGGAGCTACGAGCAGTACTTC	CASSVGAGSYEQYF
TRBV3-1	NA	TRBJ2-3	17	NA	TGTGCCAGCAGCCAAGTAGGGGTCCTCTCGAGCACAGATACGCAGTATTTT	CASSQVGVLSSTDTQYF
TRBV4-3	NA	TRBJ2-7	16	NA	TGCGCCAGCAGCCAAGATCGACGGACAGCTTCCTACGAGCAGTACTTC	CASSQDRRTASYEQYF
TRBV9	NA	TRBJ1-1	13	TRBD1	TGTGCCAGCAGCGTAGATTATGGACAGGGAGCTTTCTTT	CASSVDYGQGAFF
TRBV29-1	NA	TRBJ2-5	13	TRBD1	TGCAGCGTGCACCAGGGGGCGAGGGAGACCCAGTACTTC	CSVHQGARETQYF
TRBV27	NA	TRBJ1-1	14	NA	TGTGCCAGCAGTTTATCTCCGGCATACACTGAAGCTTTCTTT	CASSLSPAYTEAFF
TRBV4-3	NA	TRBJ1-1	16	TRBD1	TGCGCCAGCAGCCAAGATAGGACAGGGATGAACACTGAAGCTTTCTTT	CASSQDRTGMNTEAFF
TRBV5-1	once	TRBJ2-7	14	NA	TGCGCCAGCAGCTTGCGAAGGGGCGAGGACGAGCAGTACTTC	CASSLRRGEDEQYF
TRBV7-8	NA	TRBJ1-1	13	NA	TGTGCCAGCAGCTTAGACTGGGACACTGAAGCTTTCTTT	CASSLDWDTEAFF
TRBV20-1	NA	TRBJ2-2	15	TRBD1	TGCAGTGCTAGATCCGGGACAGCAAACACCGGGGAGCTGCTTTTT	CSARSGTANTGELLF
TRBV7-2	NA	TRBJ2-7	16	NA	TGTGCCAGCAGCTTAGACGCAACGGGGTACTCCTACGAGCAGTACTTC	CASSLDATGYSYEQYF
TRBV7-2	NA	TRBJ1-1	14	TRBD1	TGTGCCAGCAGCTCAAGACAGGGTCCCACTGAAGCTTTCTTT	CASSSRQGPTEAFF
TRBV5-1	NA	TRBJ2-2	18	NA	TGCGCCAGCAGCTTAACAACAGGGCTAGGCGCGAACACCGGGGAGCTGTTTTTT	CASSLTTGLGANTGELFF
TRBV12-3/TRBV12-4	NA	TRBJ2-1	14	NA	TGTGCCAGCAGTTTAACGAGCTCCTACAATGAGCAGTTCTTC	CASSLTSSYNEQFF
TRBV6-2/TRBV6-3	few	TRBJ2-3	13	NA	TGTGCCAGCAGCCCGACCGGCACAGATACGCAGTATTTT	CASSPTGTDTQYF
TRBV20-1	NA	TRBJ2-3	12	NA	TGCAGTGCCGGTGGGGGTTCAGATACGCAGTATTTT	CSAGGGSDTQYF
TRBV2	NA	TRBJ2-1	15	NA	TGTGCCAGCAGTGAAGTACCCAACTCCTACAATGAGCAGTTCTTC	CASSEVPNSYNEQFF
TRBV7-9	NA	TRBJ1-1	17	NA	TGTGCCAGCAGCTTAGCTGGGACGGGCGCCGAGAACACTGAAGCTTTCTTT	CASSLAGTGAENTEAFF
TRBV9	once	TRBJ2-5	15	NA	TGTGCCAGCAGCGTAGGGCTAGCGAGGGCGGAGACCCAGTACTTC	CASSVGLARAETQYF
TRBV14	NA	TRBJ1-1	16	TRBD1	TGTGCCAGCAGCCAGATATCCGGGACAGCTCTAACTGAAGCTTTCTTT	CASSQISGTALTEAFF
TRBV7-8	NA	TRBJ1-3	22	TRBD1	TGTGCCAGCAGCTCCGCATTTGGCCCCGGGACAGGTCAATCTTACTCTGGAAACACCATATATTTT	CASSSAFGPGTGQSYSGNTIYF
TRBV20-1	NA	TRBJ2-7	13	NA	TGCAGTGCTAGAGCCCCGGATACCTACGAGCAGTACTTC	CSARAPDTYEQYF
TRBV5-5	NA	TRBJ1-1	15	NA	TGTGCCAGCAGCAGACACAGGGACATGAACACTGAAGCTTTCTTT	CASSRHRDMNTEAFF
TRBV12-3/TRBV12-4	few	TRBJ2-7	12	NA	TGTGCCAGCAGTTTCGCGGGAAACGAGCAGTACTTC	CASSFAGNEQYF
TRBV4-1	NA	TRBJ1-2	12	TRBD1	TGCGCCAGCAGCCATACAGGGGACGGCTACACCTTC	CASSHTGDGYTF
TRBV6-1	NA	TRBJ2-1	15	TRBD2	TGTGCCAGCAGTGATTTTAGCGGGGGTTACAATGAGCAGTTCTTC	CASSDFSGGYNEQFF
TRBV2	once	TRBJ2-3	13	NA	TGTGCCAGCAGTGACGTTGGGACAGATACGCAGTATTTT	CASSDVGTDTQYF
TRBV27	NA	TRBJ1-1	16	TRBD1	TGTGCCAGCAGTTTCGGACAGGGGGCTCGGGGCACTGAAGCTTTCTTT	CASSFGQGARGTEAFF